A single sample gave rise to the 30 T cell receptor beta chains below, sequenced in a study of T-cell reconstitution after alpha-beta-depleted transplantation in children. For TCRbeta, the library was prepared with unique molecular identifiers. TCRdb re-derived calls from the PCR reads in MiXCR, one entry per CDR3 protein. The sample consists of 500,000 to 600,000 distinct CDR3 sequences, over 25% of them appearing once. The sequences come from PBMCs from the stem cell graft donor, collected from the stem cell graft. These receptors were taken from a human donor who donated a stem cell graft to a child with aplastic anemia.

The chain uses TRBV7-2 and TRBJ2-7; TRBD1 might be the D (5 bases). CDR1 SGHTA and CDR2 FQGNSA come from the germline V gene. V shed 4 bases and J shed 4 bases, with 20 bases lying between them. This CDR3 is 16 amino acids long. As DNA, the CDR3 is TGTGCCAGCAGCTGGCAGTTATTTGGGGCCACTTACGAGCAGTACTTC. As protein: CASSWQLFGATYEQYF.

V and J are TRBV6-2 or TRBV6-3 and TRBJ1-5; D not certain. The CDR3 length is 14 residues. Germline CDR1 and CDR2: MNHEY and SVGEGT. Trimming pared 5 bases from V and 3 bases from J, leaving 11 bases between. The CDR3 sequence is CASSRSDYNQPQHF. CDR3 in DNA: TGTGCCAGCAGTAGGTCCGACTACAATCAGCCCCAGCATTTT.

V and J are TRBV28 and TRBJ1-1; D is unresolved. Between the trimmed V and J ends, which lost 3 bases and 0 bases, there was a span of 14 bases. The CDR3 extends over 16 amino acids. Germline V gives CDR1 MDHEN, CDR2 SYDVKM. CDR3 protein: CASSFPTDGLNTEAFF. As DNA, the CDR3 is TGTGCCAGCAGTTTTCCGACTGATGGTTTGAACACTGAAGCTTTCTTT.

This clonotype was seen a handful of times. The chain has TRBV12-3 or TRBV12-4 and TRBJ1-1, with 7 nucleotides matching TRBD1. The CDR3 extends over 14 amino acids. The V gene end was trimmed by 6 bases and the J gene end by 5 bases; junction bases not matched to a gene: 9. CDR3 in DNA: TGTGCCAGCAGCCCCACAGGGGAAGCTACTGAAGCTTTCTTT. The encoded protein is CASSPTGEATEAFF.

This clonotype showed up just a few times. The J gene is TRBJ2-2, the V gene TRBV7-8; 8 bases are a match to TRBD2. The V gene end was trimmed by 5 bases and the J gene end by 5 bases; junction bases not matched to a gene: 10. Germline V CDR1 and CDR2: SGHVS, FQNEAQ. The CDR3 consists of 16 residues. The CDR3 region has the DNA TGTGCCAGCAGCCGCGGAGGGAGCGGGAGAACCGGGGAGCTGTTTTTT. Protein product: CASSRGGSGRTGELFF.

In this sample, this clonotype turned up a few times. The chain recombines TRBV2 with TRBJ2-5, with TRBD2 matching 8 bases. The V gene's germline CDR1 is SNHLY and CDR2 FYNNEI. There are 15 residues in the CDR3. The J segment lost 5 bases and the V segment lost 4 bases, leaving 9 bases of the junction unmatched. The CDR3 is CASSVSAGAGETQYF. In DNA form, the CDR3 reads TGTGCCAGCAGTGTATCAGCGGGAGCGGGGGAGACCCAGTACTTC.

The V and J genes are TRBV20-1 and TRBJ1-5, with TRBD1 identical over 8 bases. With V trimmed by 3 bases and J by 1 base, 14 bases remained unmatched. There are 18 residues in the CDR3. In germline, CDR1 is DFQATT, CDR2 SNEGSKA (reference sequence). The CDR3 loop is CSARGRDRTNWSNQPQHF. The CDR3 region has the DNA TGCAGTGCTAGGGGACGGGACAGGACCAACTGGAGCAATCAGCCCCAGCATTTT.

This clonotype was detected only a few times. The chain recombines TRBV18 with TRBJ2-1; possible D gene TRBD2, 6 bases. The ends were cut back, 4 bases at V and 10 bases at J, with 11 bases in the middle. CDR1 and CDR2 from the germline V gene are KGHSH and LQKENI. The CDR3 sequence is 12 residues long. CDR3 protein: CASSRGTGEQFF. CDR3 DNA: TGTGCCAGCTCACGAGGGACTGGGGAGCAGTTCTTC.

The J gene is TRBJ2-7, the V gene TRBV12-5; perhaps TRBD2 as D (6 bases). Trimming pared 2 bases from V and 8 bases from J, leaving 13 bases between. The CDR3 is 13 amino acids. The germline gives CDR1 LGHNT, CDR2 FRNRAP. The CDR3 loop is CASGLNRDSKQYV. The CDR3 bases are TGTGCTAGTGGTTTGAACCGGGACTCAAAGCAGTACGTC.

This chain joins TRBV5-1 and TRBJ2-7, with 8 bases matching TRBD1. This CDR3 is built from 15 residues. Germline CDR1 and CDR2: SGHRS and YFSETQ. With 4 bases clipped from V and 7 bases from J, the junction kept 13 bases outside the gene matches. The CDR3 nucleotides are TGCGCCAGCAGCACCGAACCGGGACAGGCGTGGGAGCAGTACGTC. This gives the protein CASSTEPGQAWEQYV.

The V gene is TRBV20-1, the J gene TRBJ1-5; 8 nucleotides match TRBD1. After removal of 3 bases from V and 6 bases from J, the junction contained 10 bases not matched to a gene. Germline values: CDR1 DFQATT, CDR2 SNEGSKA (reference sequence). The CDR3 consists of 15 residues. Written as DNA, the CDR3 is TGCAGTGCTAGCACCTCAGGGGGCGAGGGTCAGCCCCAGCATTTT. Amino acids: CSASTSGGEGQPQHF.

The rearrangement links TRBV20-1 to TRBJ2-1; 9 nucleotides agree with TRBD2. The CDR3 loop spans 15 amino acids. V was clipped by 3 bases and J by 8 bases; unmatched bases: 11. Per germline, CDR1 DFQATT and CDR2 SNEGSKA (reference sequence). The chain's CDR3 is CSASSLAGTRYEQFF. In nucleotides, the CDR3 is TGCAGTGCTAGTAGCCTAGCGGGAACCAGGTATGAGCAGTTCTTC.

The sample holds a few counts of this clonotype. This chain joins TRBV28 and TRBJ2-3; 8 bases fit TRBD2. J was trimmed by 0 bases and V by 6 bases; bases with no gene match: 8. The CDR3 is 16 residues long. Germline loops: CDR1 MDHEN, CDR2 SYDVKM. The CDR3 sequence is CASSRSGTSSTDTQYF. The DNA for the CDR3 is TGTGCCAGCAGCCGAAGTGGGACTAGTAGCACAGATACGCAGTATTTT.

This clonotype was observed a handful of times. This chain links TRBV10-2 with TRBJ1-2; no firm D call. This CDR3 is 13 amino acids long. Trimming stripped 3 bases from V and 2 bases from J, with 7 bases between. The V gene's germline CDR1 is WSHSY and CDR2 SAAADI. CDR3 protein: CASSELGNYGYTF. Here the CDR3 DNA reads TGCGCCAGCAGTGAATTGGGCAACTATGGCTACACCTTC.

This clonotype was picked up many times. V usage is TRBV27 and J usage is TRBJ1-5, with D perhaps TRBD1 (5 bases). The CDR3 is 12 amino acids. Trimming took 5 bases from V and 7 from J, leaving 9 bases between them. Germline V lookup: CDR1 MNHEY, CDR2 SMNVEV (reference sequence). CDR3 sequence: CASSPPGQPQHF. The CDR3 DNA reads TGTGCCAGCAGTCCCCCAGGGCAGCCCCAGCATTTT.

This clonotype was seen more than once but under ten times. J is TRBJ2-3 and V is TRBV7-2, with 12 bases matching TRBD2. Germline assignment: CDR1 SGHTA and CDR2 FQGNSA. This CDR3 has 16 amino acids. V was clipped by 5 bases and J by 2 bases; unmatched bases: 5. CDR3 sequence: CASSIGLAGYTDTQYF. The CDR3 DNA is TGTGCCAGCAGCATAGGACTAGCGGGATACACAGATACGCAGTATTTT.

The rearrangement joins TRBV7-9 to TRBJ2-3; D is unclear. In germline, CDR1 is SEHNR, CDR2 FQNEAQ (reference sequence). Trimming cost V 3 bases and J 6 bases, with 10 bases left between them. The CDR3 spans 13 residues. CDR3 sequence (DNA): TGTGCCAGCAGCTTTAAGGGAAGCGATACGCAGTATTTT. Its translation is CASSFKGSDTQYF. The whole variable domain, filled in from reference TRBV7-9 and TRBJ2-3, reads DTGVSQNPRHKITKRGQNVTFRCDPISEHNRLYWYRQTLGQGPEFLTYFQNEAQLEKSRLLSDRFSAERPKGSFSTLEIQRTEQGDSAMYLCASSFKGSDTQYFGPGTRLTVL.

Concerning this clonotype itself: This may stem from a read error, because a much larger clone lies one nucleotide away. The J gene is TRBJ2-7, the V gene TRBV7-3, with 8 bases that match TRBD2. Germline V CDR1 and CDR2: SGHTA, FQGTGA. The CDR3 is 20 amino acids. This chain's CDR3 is CASRLSSETSVNLGSYKQYF. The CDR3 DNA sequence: TGTGCCAGCAGATTAAGTTCCGAGACTAGCGTAAATCTCGGGTCCTACAAGCAGTACTTC.

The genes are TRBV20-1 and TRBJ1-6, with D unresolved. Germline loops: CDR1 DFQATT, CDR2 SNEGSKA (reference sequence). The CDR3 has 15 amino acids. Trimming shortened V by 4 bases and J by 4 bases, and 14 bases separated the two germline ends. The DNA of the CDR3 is TGCAGTGCTAAGACGCAGAGCCCGTATAATTCACCCCTCCACTTT. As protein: CSAKTQSPYNSPLHF.

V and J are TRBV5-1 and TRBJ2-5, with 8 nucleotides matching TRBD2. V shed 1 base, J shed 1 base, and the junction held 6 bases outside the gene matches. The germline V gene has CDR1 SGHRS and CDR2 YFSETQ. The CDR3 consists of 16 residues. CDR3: CASSLTPSGPQETQYF. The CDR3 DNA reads TGCGCCAGCAGCTTGACGCCTAGCGGGCCCCAAGAGACCCAGTACTTC. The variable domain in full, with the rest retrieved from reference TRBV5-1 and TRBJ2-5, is KAGVTQTPRYLIKTRGQQVTLSCSPISGHRSVSWYQQTPGQGLQFLFEYFSETQRNKGNFPGRFSGRQFSNSRSEMNVSTLELGDSALYLCASSLTPSGPQETQYFGPGTRLLVL.

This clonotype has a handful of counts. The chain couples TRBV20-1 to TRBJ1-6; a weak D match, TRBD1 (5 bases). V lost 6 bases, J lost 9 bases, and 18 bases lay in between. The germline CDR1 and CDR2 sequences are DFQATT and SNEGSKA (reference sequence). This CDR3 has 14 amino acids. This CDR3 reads CSAQREGRASPLHF. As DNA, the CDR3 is TGCAGTGCCCAGAGGGAGGGCAGGGCTTCACCCCTCCACTTT.

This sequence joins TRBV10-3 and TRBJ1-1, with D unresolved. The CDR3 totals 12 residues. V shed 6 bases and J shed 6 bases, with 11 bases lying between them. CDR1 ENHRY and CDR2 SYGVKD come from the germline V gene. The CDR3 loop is CAIRTSGPEAFF. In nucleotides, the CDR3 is TGTGCCATCAGAACGTCTGGCCCTGAAGCTTTCTTT.

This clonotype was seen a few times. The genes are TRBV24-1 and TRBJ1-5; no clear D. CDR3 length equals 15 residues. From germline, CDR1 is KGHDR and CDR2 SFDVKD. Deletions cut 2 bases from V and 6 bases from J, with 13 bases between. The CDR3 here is CATSDSKLGRQPQHF. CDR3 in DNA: TGTGCCACCAGTGATTCCAAGCTAGGGCGTCAGCCCCAGCATTTT.

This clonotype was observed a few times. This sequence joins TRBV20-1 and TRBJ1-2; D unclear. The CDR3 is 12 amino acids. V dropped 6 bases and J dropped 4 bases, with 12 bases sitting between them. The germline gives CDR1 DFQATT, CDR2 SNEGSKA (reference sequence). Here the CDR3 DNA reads TGCAGTGCCCCCCCCGACGGCTATGGCTACACCTTC. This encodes CSAPPDGYGYTF.

The CDR3 here is CSVEALKRMNYGYTF. CDR3 bases: TGCAGCGTTGAAGCCCTTAAGCGGATGAACTATGGCTACACCTTC. The chain couples TRBV29-1 to TRBJ1-2; no firm D call. Germline loops: CDR1 SQVTM, CDR2 ANQGSEA. The ends were cut back, 1 base at V and 2 bases at J, with 14 bases in the middle. The CDR3 sequence is 15 residues long.

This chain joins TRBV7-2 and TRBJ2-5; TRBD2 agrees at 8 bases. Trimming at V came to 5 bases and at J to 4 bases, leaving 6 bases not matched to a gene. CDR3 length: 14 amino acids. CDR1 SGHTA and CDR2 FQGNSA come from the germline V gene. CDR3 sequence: CASSPWTSPETQYF. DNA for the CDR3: TGTGCCAGCAGCCCCTGGACTAGCCCAGAGACCCAGTACTTC.

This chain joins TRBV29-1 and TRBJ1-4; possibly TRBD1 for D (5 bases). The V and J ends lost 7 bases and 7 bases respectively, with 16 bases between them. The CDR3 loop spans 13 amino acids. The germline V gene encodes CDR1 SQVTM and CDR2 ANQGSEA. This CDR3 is CSAAAQGSEKLFF. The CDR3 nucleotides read TGCAGCGCCGCAGCTCAGGGAAGTGAAAAACTGTTTTTT.

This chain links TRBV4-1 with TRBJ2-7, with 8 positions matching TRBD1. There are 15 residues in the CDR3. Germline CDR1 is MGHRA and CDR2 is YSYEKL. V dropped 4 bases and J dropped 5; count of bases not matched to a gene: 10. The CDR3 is CASSPSRGRDDEQYF. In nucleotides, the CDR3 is TGCGCCAGCAGCCCAAGCAGGGGGCGCGACGACGAGCAGTACTTC.

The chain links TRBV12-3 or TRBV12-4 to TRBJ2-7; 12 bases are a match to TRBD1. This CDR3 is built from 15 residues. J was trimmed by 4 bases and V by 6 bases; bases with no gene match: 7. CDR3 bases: TGTGCCAGCAGCAAGGGACAGGGGGCTACTTACGAGCAGTACTTC. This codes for CASSKGQGATYEQYF.

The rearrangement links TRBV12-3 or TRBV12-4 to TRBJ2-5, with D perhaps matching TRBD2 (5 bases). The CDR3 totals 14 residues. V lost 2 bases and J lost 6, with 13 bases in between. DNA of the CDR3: TGTGCCAGCAGTTTATTTGGGAGTCAAAAGACCCAGTACTTC. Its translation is CASSLFGSQKTQYF.